Detailed here is one T cell receptor (beta chain). Regions amplified from RNA transcripts were the TCR beta CDR3 regions. The TCR CDR3 was amplified in a first-round RT-PCR using the HTBI primer set. A single record per CDR3 protein comes from TCRdb applying MiXCR to the multiplex PCR reads. The sample lists some 700,000 distinct CDR3 sequences, 17% occurring once. The entry originates in a study of T cells in Graves' hyperthyroidism and ophthalmopathy. Criteria for exclusion of patients were uncontrolled infection, other autoimmune disease, pregnancy or lactation. Sequences were obtained from blood. This TCR came from a man in his fifties or sixties with Graves' hyperthyroidism.

The chain's CDR3 is CSAIVEQGPYNEQFF. The CDR3 DNA follows: TGCAGTGCTATAGTCGAACAGGGCCCCTACAATGAGCAGTTCTTC. This sequence joins TRBV20-1 and TRBJ2-1; tentatively, D is TRBD1 (6 bases). Looked up from germline, CDR1 is DFQATT and CDR2 is SNEGSKA (reference sequence). This CDR3 has 15 amino acids. V was cut by 4 bases and J by 2 bases, with 15 bases left in between.